Listed below are T cell receptor beta chains from one sample, sequenced in a study of OX40 agonist ivuxolimab in advanced cancers. The method was immunoSEQ multiplex PCR; TCRdb's version includes in-frame clones alone and lacks a portion of them. The table shows some 9,800 clones, with roughly three quarters occurring only once. The material was CD4+ or CD8+ T cells sorted from blood, obtained in a trial of the OX40 agonist ivuxolimab. All receptors come from an adult with an advanced solid tumor such as melanoma, head and neck, liver or kidney cancer. Both conserved end residues are part of each CDR3. A D gene is named only where the DNA matches it firmly. Clone size appears in some rows only: once, few, many, or a class for an expanded clone.

size | J | D | V | CDR3 | DNA
. | TRBJ2-1 | . | TRBV28 | CASSLLGDLVNEQFF | TGTGCCAGCAGTTTATTGGGGGACCTAGTCAATGAGCAGTTCTTC
few | TRBJ2-5 | . | TRBV28 | CASSFSQETQYF | TGTGCCAGCAGTTTTAGCCAAGAGACCCAGTACTTC
. | TRBJ1-1 | . | TRBV2 | CASSEAQGAEAFF | TGTGCCAGCAGTGAAGCGCAAGGAGCTGAAGCTTTCTTT
few | TRBJ2-7 | TRBD2 | TRBV11-2 | CASSPGTSADEQYF | TGTGCCAGCAGCCCAGGGACTAGCGCGGACGAGCAGTACTTC
. | TRBJ1-6 | . | TRBV7-9 | CASSLAGQHNSPLHF | TGTGCCAGCAGCTTAGCGGGACAACATAATTCACCCCTCCACTTT
medium-sized | TRBJ1-2 | TRBD1 | TRBV11-1 | CASSLARTGGDGYTF | TGTGCCAGCAGCTTAGCAAGAACAGGGGGTGATGGCTACACCTTC
. | TRBJ2-1 | . | TRBV9 | CASSPHNEQFF | TGTGCCAGCAGCCCCCACAATGAGCAGTTCTTC
. | TRBJ2-2 | . | TRBV28 | CASSLRLGGPAGELFF | TGTGCCAGCAGTTTACGCCTAGGGGGTCCGGCCGGGGAGCTGTTTTTT
once | TRBJ2-2 | . | TRBV27 | CASSWGPGELFF | TGTGCCAGCAGTTGGGGGCCCGGGGAGCTGTTTTTT
once | TRBJ1-1 | . | TRBV4-3 | CASSQSQGSGEAFF | TGCGCCAGCAGCCAATCCCAGGGCTCGGGTGAAGCTTTCTTT